These T cell receptor beta chains were read from a single sample in a study of shared clonotypes between healthy human individuals. Here immunoSEQ multiplex PCR was the method, and the copy in TCRdb shows in-frame clones only, minus some. The table lists 1.4 million or so clones, about 98.5% of them singletons. The source material was naive CD4+ T cells sorted from blood. Receptors were obtained from a man aged 25-45 years in good health. The CDR3 runs from the conserved cysteine through the conserved F or W. A D gene is named only where the DNA matches it firmly. Not every row has a clone size; where given, it reads once, few, many or a size class.

TRBJ2-1 | . | TRBV9 | . | CASSVATGPLTSEQFF | TGTGCCAGCAGCGTAGCGACAGGCCCCCTCACAAGTGAGCAGTTCTTC
TRBJ2-7 | . | TRBV11-2 | . | CASSLVPGSGSYEQYF | TGTGCCAGCAGCTTAGTCCCGGGATCCGGAAGCTACGAGCAGTACTTC
TRBJ2-3 | once | TRBV29-1 | TRBD2 | CSVEGAGEGRLGDTQYF | TGCAGCGTTGAAGGAGCGGGAGAGGGGCGGTTGGGAGATACGCAGTATTTT
TRBJ2-5 | . | TRBV4-1 | TRBD2 | CASSLGLAARLAQYF | TGCGCCAGCAGCCTGGGACTAGCGGCCCGATTGGCCCAGTACTTC
TRBJ2-7 | . | TRBV10-3 | . | CAISVGGSVYEQYF | TGTGCCATCAGTGTTGGGGGTTCTGTTTACGAGCAGTACTTC
TRBJ1-2 | . | TRBV18 | TRBD1 | CASSPYRGDYGYTF | TGTGCCAGCTCACCCTACAGGGGAGACTATGGCTACACCTTC
TRBJ2-7 | . | TRBV27 | . | CASSSLSRVHKGQYF | TGTGCCAGCAGTTCCCTATCCCGGGTCCACAAAGGGCAGTACTTC
TRBJ2-7 | . | TRBV28 | . | CASSLLRFKADREDYEQYF | TGTGCCAGCAGTTTATTGCGGTTTAAAGCGGACAGAGAAGACTACGAGCAGTACTTC
TRBJ1-1 | . | TRBV9 | . | CASSVAWDPPSMNTEAFF | TGTGCCAGCAGCGTAGCATGGGACCCGCCATCCATGAACACTGAAGCTTTCTTT
TRBJ1-5 | . | TRBV28 | . | CASSPQLGHQPQHF | TGTGCCAGCAGCCCCCAATTGGGGCATCAGCCCCAGCATTTT
TRBJ2-1 | once | TRBV29-1 | TRBD2 | CSVEDPSGSSYNEQFF | TGCAGCGTTGAAGACCCTAGCGGGAGTTCCTACAATGAGCAGTTCTTC
TRBJ2-7 | . | TRBV29-1 | TRBD2 | CSVEGLAGGNFEQYF | TGCAGCGTTGAAGGGCTAGCGGGAGGGAATTTCGAGCAGTACTTC
TRBJ1-4 | . | TRBV30 | . | CAWSFGHRNEKLFF | TGTGCCTGGAGTTTCGGGCACAGAAATGAAAAACTGTTTTTT
TRBJ1-4 | once | TRBV11-2 | TRBD1 | CASSAPGQGRGKLFF | TGTGCCAGCAGCGCTCCGGGACAGGGTAGGGGAAAACTGTTTTTT
TRBJ2-5 | . | TRBV2 | . | CASRDGKETQYF | TGTGCCAGTAGAGACGGGAAAGAGACCCAGTACTTC
TRBJ1-5 | once | TRBV5-1 | . | CASSFEPTGGNQPQHF | TGCGCCAGCAGCTTCGAGCCGACAGGAGGCAATCAGCCCCAGCATTTT
TRBJ2-1 | . | TRBV28 | TRBD2 | CASSLEAGGEGSMEQFF | TGTGCCAGCAGTTTGGAAGCGGGAGGCGAAGGGTCAATGGAGCAGTTCTTC
TRBJ2-1 | . | TRBV7-8 | . | CASSSSELADNEQFF | TGTGCCAGCAGCTCCAGTGAGTTAGCGGACAATGAGCAGTTCTTC
TRBJ2-7 | . | TRBV23-1 | . | CASSQSWRQAPYEQYF | TGCGCCAGCAGTCAATCATGGAGACAGGCCCCCTACGAGCAGTACTTC
TRBJ2-7 | . | TRBV27 | . | CASSPIGSYEQYF | TGTGCCAGCAGTCCGATCGGCTCCTACGAGCAGTACTTC
TRBJ1-3 | . | TRBV11-2 | . | CASSLGLIQLNTIYF | TGTGCCAGCAGCTTAGGATTAATTCAACTAAACACCATATATTTT
TRBJ1-1 | . | TRBV18 | . | CASSPDRVFSTEAFF | TGTGCCAGCTCACCGGACCGAGTCTTCTCCACTGAAGCTTTCTTT
TRBJ2-5 | . | TRBV7-9 | . | CASSSRALQETQYF | TGTGCCAGCAGCTCACGGGCACTCCAAGAGACCCAGTACTTC
TRBJ2-1 | . | TRBV6-1 | TRBD2 | CASSERGGRYNEQFF | TGTGCCAGCAGTGAACGGGGCGGGAGATACAATGAGCAGTTCTTC
TRBJ2-3 | . | TRBV27 | . | CASSLSPYGTDTQYF | TGTGCCAGCAGTTTATCGCCCTATGGCACAGATACGCAGTATTTT
TRBJ1-4 | . | TRBV4-1 | . | CASSPRTGNEKLFF | TGCGCCAGCAGCCCGAGAACGGGGAATGAAAAACTGTTTTTT
TRBJ1-5 | . | TRBV7-2 | TRBD1 | CASSLDGTANQPQHF | TGTGCCAGCAGCTTAGATGGGACAGCCAATCAGCCCCAGCATTTT
TRBJ2-7 | . | TRBV5-4 | TRBD1 | CASRGDRGAYEQYF | TGTGCCAGCAGGGGGGACAGGGGAGCCTACGAGCAGTACTTC
TRBJ1-5 | . | TRBV19 | TRBD1 | CASSIHEPGQRYSNQPQHF | TGTGCCAGTAGTATTCATGAACCGGGACAGAGATATAGCAATCAGCCCCAGCATTTT
TRBJ1-4 | . | TRBV15 | . | CATSRVGGNEKLFF | TGTGCCACCAGCAGAGTGGGAGGGAATGAAAAACTGTTTTTT
TRBJ2-2 | . | TRBV7-9 | . | CASSSRGEELFF | TGTGCCAGCAGCTCACGGGGCGAGGAGCTGTTTTTT
TRBJ2-3 | . | TRBV9 | TRBD1 | CASSVAGTADTQYF | TGTGCCAGCAGCGTAGCCGGGACAGCAGATACGCAGTATTTT
TRBJ2-3 | once | TRBV6-6 | . | CASSYSLTSEDTQYF | TGTGCCAGCAGTTACTCTCTCACTAGTGAAGATACGCAGTATTTT
TRBJ2-6 | . | TRBV5-4 | TRBD2 | CASRPGLAGLSGANVLTF | TGTGCCAGCAGACCGGGACTAGCGGGCCTCTCTGGGGCCAACGTCCTGACTTTC
TRBJ2-1 | . | TRBV29-1 | . | CSVTFYEQFF | TGCAGCGTTACGTTTTATGAGCAGTTCTTC
TRBJ2-3 | . | TRBV11-3 | . | CASSPGMRTSTDTQYF | TGTGCCAGCAGCCCGGGCATGAGGACTAGCACAGATACGCAGTATTTT
TRBJ1-2 | . | TRBV28 | TRBD1 | CASGTGVGGYTF | TGTGCCAGCGGGACAGGGGTAGGTGGCTACACCTTC
TRBJ1-4 | . | TRBV2 | . | CASSEMGLGMFF | TGTGCCAGCAGTGAAATGGGTCTGGGCATGTTTTTT
TRBJ1-5 | . | TRBV13 | . | CASSLGPQGYNQPQHF | TGTGCCAGCAGCTTAGGACCGCAGGGATATAATCAGCCCCAGCATTTT
TRBJ2-3 | . | TRBV5-5 | . | CASSLSRDTQYF | TGTGCCAGCAGCTTGAGTAGAGATACGCAGTATTTT
TRBJ2-7 | . | TRBV28 | TRBD1 | CASTPTGTGDPEQYF | TGTGCCAGCACCCCTACCGGGACAGGGGATCCCGAGCAGTACTTC
TRBJ1-2 | . | TRBV28 | . | CASSLRGYGYTF | TGTGCCAGCAGTTTAAGGGGCTATGGCTACACCTTC
TRBJ2-1 | . | TRBV28 | TRBD1 | CASSLNKGRGPNEQFF | TGTGCCAGCAGCCTCAATAAAGGCAGGGGGCCCAATGAGCAGTTCTTC
TRBJ1-5 | . | TRBV5-1 | TRBD1 | CASSFYPQRQGGQPQHF | TGCGCCAGCAGCTTTTACCCCCAGAGACAGGGAGGGCAGCCCCAGCATTTT
TRBJ2-7 | . | TRBV28 | . | CASSHLLWESSYEQYF | TGTGCCAGCAGTCACCTATTATGGGAGAGCTCCTACGAGCAGTACTTC
TRBJ2-7 | . | TRBV27 | . | CASSTRVDHPEQYF | TGTGCCAGCAGCACCCGGGTCGACCATCCCGAGCAGTACTTC